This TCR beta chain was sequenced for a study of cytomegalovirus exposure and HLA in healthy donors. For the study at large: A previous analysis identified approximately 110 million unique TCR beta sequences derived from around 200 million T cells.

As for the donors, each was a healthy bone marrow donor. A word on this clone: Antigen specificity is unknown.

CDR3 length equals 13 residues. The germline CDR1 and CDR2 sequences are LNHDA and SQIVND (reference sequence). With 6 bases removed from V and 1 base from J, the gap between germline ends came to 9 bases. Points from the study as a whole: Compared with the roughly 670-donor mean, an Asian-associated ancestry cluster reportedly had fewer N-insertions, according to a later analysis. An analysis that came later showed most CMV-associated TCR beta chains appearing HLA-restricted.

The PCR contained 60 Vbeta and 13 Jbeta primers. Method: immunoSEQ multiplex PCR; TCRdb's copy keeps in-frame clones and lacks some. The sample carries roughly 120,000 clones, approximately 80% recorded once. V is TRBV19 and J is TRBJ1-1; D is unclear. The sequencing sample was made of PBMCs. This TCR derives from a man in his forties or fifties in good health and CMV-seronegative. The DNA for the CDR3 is TGTGCCAGTAGACCAGAATGGAACACTGAAGCTTTCTTT. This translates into CASRPEWNTEAFF. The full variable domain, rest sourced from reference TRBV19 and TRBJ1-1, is DGGITQSPKYLFRKEGQNVTLSCEQNLNHDAMYWYRQDPGQGLRLIYYSQIVNDFQKGDIAEGYSVSREKKESFPLTVTSAQKNPTAFYLCASRPEWNTEAFFGQGTRLTVV.